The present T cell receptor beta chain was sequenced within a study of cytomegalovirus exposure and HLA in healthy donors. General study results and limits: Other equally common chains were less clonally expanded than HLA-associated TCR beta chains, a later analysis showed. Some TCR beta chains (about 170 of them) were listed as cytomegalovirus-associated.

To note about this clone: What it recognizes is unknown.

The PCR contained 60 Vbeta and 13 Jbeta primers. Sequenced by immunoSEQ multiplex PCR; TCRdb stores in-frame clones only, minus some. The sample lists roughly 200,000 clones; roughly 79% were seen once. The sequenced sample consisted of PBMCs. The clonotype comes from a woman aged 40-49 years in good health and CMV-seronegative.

The CDR3: CATSRAISGYNSPLHF. Written as DNA, the CDR3 is TGTGCCACCAGCAGAGCTATTAGCGGCTATAATTCACCCCTCCACTTT. The chain has TRBV15 and TRBJ1-6; unclear D gene. This CDR3 contains 16 residues. V dropped 1 base and J dropped 3 bases, with 10 bases sitting between them. Germline V lookup: CDR1 LNHNV, CDR2 YYDKDF (reference sequence).